This T cell receptor (beta chain) was obtained from a study of lymphopenia after photon versus proton radiotherapy. Using immunoSEQ multiplex PCR, the repertoire was profiled, and TCRdb retains in-frame clones only, with some absent. In the table there are around 22,000 clones, roughly 82% of which are singletons. Study observations and caveats: Photon-treated patients lost naive T cells and TCR diversity; proton-treated stayed stable.

J lost 6 bases, V lost 4 bases, and 9 bases had no gene match. Germline V lookup: CDR1 SGHNT, CDR2 YYREEE (reference sequence). The CDR3 is 15 amino acids. Comments on this clone: The antigen remains unidentified.

The origin of this receptor is a man aged 40-49 years with gastric cancer. The source material was peripheral blood, sampled from a patient treated with photon-based radiotherapy. The chain is built from TRBV5-4 and TRBJ2-3; 9 bases are a match to TRBD2. The CDR3 nucleotides are TGTGCCAGCAGCAAGCGGGGGGCCCTGGCGGATACGCAGTATTTT. Protein: CASSKRGALADTQYF.